This is a list of T cell receptor beta chains from one sample in a study of shared clonotypes between healthy human individuals. Sequencing used immunoSEQ multiplex PCR; TCRdb keeps in-frame clones, though not all of them. The table includes 2 million to 2.5 million clones, less than 95% detected once. Sequencing was carried out using naive CD4+ T cells from PBMCs. Source of these receptors: a man aged 18 to 29 in good health. Some clones in this sample may be carry-over from other donors' samples. Each CDR3 is given with its conserved first and last residue. A D gene is named only where the DNA matches it firmly. The size field is filled for only some rows; it gives once, few, many or a size class.

V gene	J gene	D gene	CDR3 length	clone size	CDR3 DNA	CDR3 protein
TRBV7-3	TRBJ2-1	.	14	.	TGTGCCAGCAGCTTAATATCAGGTTACAATGAGCAGTTCTTC	CASSLISGYNEQFF
TRBV2	TRBJ1-1	TRBD1	12	few	TGTGCCAGCGGAGGGACAGGGGGGGAAGCTTTCTTT	CASGGTGGEAFF
TRBV6-5	TRBJ2-7	TRBD2	15	.	TGTGCCAGCAGTTTGGGACTAGCGGGATCCTACGAGCAGTACTTC	CASSLGLAGSYEQYF
TRBV9	TRBJ1-4	.	16	.	TGTGCCAGCAGCGTAGCTGGGGTGCTGGGTAATGAAAAACTGTTTTTT	CASSVAGVLGNEKLFF
TRBV5-8	TRBJ1-1	.	13	.	TGTGCCAGCAGCCGGGGACGGGACACTGAAGCTTTCTTT	CASSRGRDTEAFF
TRBV5-1	TRBJ2-3	TRBD2	16	.	TGCGCCAGCAGCCCCTCCGTAGCGGGATACACAGATACGCAGTATTTT	CASSPSVAGYTDTQYF
TRBV2	TRBJ1-1	.	14	.	TGTGCCAGCAGTGAGCAGGGACCAAACACTGAAGCTTTCTTT	CASSEQGPNTEAFF
TRBV19	TRBJ1-2	.	14	.	TGTGCCAGTACCCCCCAGTTGAGGGCGGGAGGCTACACCTTC	CASTPQLRAGGYTF
TRBV6-1	TRBJ2-3	.	13	.	TGTGCCAGCAGTGAAGCGCGTGCGGATACGCAGTATTTT	CASSEARADTQYF
TRBV28	TRBJ2-1	.	18	.	TGTGCCAGCAGTTACCGACGGTGGCAAGATTACTCCTACAATGAGCAGTTCTTC	CASSYRRWQDYSYNEQFF
TRBV9	TRBJ2-7	TRBD1	15	.	TGTGCCAGCAGCGTGGAGGGACAGGGGGGGCACGAGCAGTACTTC	CASSVEGQGGHEQYF
TRBV4-3	TRBJ2-7	.	14	.	TGCGCCAGCAGCGAAAACGCCAGGGCCTACGAGCAGTACTTC	CASSENARAYEQYF
TRBV28	TRBJ1-2	.	15	.	TGTGCCAGCAGCTTATCGGGGAGGGGGAACTATGGCTACACCTTC	CASSLSGRGNYGYTF
TRBV29-1	TRBJ2-7	.	14	once	TGCAGCGTTGCGTTGGCCGCCATCGGGTGGGAGCAGTACTTC	CSVALAAIGWEQYF
TRBV13	TRBJ2-3	TRBD2	16	.	TGTGCCAGCAGCTTCGGTAGCGGGATGAGCGGAGATACGCAGTATTTT	CASSFGSGMSGDTQYF
TRBV6-1	TRBJ2-7	.	14	.	TGTGCCAGCAGAGAAGGGGGGGCACCCTACGAGCAGTACTTC	CASREGGAPYEQYF
TRBV5-1	TRBJ1-1	TRBD1	14	.	TGCGCCAGCAGCTTTACAGGGGGCCTGACTGAAGCTTTCTTT	CASSFTGGLTEAFF
TRBV6-4	TRBJ2-2	TRBD2	18	once	TGTGCCACCCCGTTCCGGACTAGCGGGAGGGCCGGCACCGGGGAGCTGTTTTTT	CATPFRTSGRAGTGELFF
TRBV10-3	TRBJ1-5	.	13	.	TGTGCCATCTCTCACGGGGCGATTCAGCCCCAGCATTTT	CAISHGAIQPQHF
TRBV11-1	TRBJ2-4	TRBD2	14	.	TGTGCCAGCACGGGGGGGCTAGCCAAAAACATTCAGTACTTC	CASTGGLAKNIQYF
TRBV6-1	TRBJ1-2	TRBD1	16	.	TGTGCCAGCAGTGAAGTCACAGGGGGAGCCCACTATGGCTACACCTTC	CASSEVTGGAHYGYTF
TRBV10-3	TRBJ1-5	TRBD1	16	.	TGTGCCATCAGTGACGACAGGGGAAAAAGCAATCAGCCCCAGCATTTT	CAISDDRGKSNQPQHF
TRBV10-1	TRBJ1-4	.	14	.	TGCGCCAGCAGTGAAAGTGCAACTAATGAAAAACTGTTTTTT	CASSESATNEKLFF
TRBV30	TRBJ1-5	TRBD1	13	few	TGTGCCTGGAGCCAGGACAGGGACCAGCCCCAGCATTTT	CAWSQDRDQPQHF
TRBV29-1	TRBJ1-2	.	13	.	TGCAGCGCTGGAGACACCCGCGCCTATGGCTACACCTTC	CSAGDTRAYGYTF
TRBV27	TRBJ1-4	.	15	.	TGTGCCAGCAGACCGCCGGGACGGTCTAATGAAAAACTGTTTTTT	CASRPPGRSNEKLFF
TRBV18	TRBJ2-7	.	13	.	TGTGCCAGCTCACCCGTAGAGACCTACGAGCAGTACTTC	CASSPVETYEQYF
TRBV11-2	TRBJ2-1	.	17	.	TGTGCCAGCAGCTTAGACGCGGCAGGGAACCTCTACAATGAGCAGTTCTTC	CASSLDAAGNLYNEQFF
TRBV7-3	TRBJ2-1	TRBD1	15	.	TGTGCCAGCAGCTCCGAGGGACAGGAGAACAATGAGCAGTTCTTC	CASSSEGQENNEQFF
TRBV18	TRBJ2-7	TRBD1	15	.	TGTGCCAGCTCACCAGTAGGGACAGGGTCCCACGAGCAGTACTTC	CASSPVGTGSHEQYF
TRBV7-2	TRBJ2-7	TRBD1	13	.	TGTGCCAGCAGCCCGGACAGGTTTTACGAGCAGTACTTC	CASSPDRFYEQYF
TRBV2	TRBJ1-2	.	13	.	TGTGCCAGCGGGGGGGACGGCGGCTATGGCTACACCTTC	CASGGDGGYGYTF
TRBV5-4	TRBJ2-1	.	14	.	TGTGCCAGCAGCTTCAAGTCCGGGACACCTGAGCAGTTCTTC	CASSFKSGTPEQFF
TRBV19	TRBJ2-3	.	12	.	TGTGCCAGTAGTATATCCGACGCGCCGCAGTATTTT	CASSISDAPQYF
TRBV6-6	TRBJ2-7	TRBD2	15	.	TGTGCCAGCAGTTACGGGCTAGCGGGGGCCTACGAGCAGTACTTC	CASSYGLAGAYEQYF
TRBV28	TRBJ1-2	.	13	.	TGTGCCAGCAATTGGGCCACTAACTATGGCTACACCTTC	CASNWATNYGYTF
TRBV27	TRBJ2-2	TRBD1	17	.	TGTGCCAGCAGACGAGACAGGGGCGGCCGAGGCACCGGGGAGCTGTTTTTT	CASRRDRGGRGTGELFF
TRBV5-4	TRBJ2-2	TRBD1	13	.	TGTGCCAGCAGCGAGGGGGCGGTCGGGGAGCTGTTTTTT	CASSEGAVGELFF
TRBV2	TRBJ2-5	TRBD1	16	.	TGTGCCAGCAGTAAAAGCCTCGGACAGGGCAAAGAGACCCAGTACTTC	CASSKSLGQGKETQYF
TRBV18	TRBJ1-1	TRBD1	14	.	TGTGCCAGCTCACCTGGGACAGGGGGGTATGAAGCTTTCTTT	CASSPGTGGYEAFF
TRBV5-1	TRBJ2-7	.	12	.	TGCGCCAGCAGCTCCCCTAATGTCGAGCAGTACTTC	CASSSPNVEQYF
TRBV28	TRBJ2-5	TRBD1	10	.	TGTGCCACGAACAGGGGAGAGGAGTACTTC	CATNRGEEYF
TRBV20-1	TRBJ2-5	TRBD2	11	.	TGCAGTGGGACTAGATCAGAGACCCAGTACTTC	CSGTRSETQYF
TRBV15	TRBJ2-7	.	12	.	TGTGCCACCTCAGACTACCTCTACGAGCAGTACTTC	CATSDYLYEQYF
TRBV19	TRBJ1-1	.	14	few	TGTGCCAGTACCTCACCTCACCCGAACACTGAAGCTTTCTTT	CASTSPHPNTEAFF
TRBV28	TRBJ2-3	.	15	.	TGTGCCAGCAGTCCCCAGGGCGGCTACACAGATACGCAGTATTTT	CASSPQGGYTDTQYF
TRBV4-1	TRBJ1-5	TRBD1	14	.	TGCGCCAGCAGCCAAGTGCCAGGGGGCCAGCCCCAGCATTTT	CASSQVPGGQPQHF
TRBV18	TRBJ2-2	.	15	.	TGTGCCAGCTCACCACGACAGGCGAACACCGGGGAGCTGTTTTTT	CASSPRQANTGELFF
TRBV20-1	TRBJ1-2	.	11	.	TGCAGTGCTAGTGATTATTATGGCTACACCTTC	CSASDYYGYTF
TRBV28	TRBJ2-7	.	11	.	TGTGCCAGCAGTTTATCCCGCGAGCAGTACTTC	CASSLSREQYF
TRBV30	TRBJ2-1	TRBD2	15	.	TGTGCCTGGAGGTTAGCGGGAGCCTCCTACAATGAGCAGTTCTTC	CAWRLAGASYNEQFF
TRBV6-1	TRBJ2-5	.	11	.	TGTGCCAGCAGTCGGACGCGGACCCAGTACTTC	CASSRTRTQYF
TRBV28	TRBJ1-1	.	14	.	TGTGCCAGCAGCCTAACGATAAGTCTCCGAGGGGCTTTCTTT	CASSLTISLRGAFF
TRBV28	TRBJ1-1	.	14	few	TGTGCCAGCAACAAGCCCGGGGGGATCTTTGAAGCTTTCTTT	CASNKPGGIFEAFF
TRBV7-2	TRBJ1-4	.	16	.	TGTGCCAGCAGCCTGCGGGACGGTGCAACTAATGAAAAACTGTTTTTT	CASSLRDGATNEKLFF
TRBV6-5	TRBJ1-1	.	15	.	TGTGCCAGCAGTTACTCTGCAGGGACCAACACTGAAGCTTTCTTT	CASSYSAGTNTEAFF
TRBV5-6	TRBJ2-5	.	14	.	TGTGCCAGCAGCTTAACAGGAGTGGGAGAGACCCAGTACTTC	CASSLTGVGETQYF
TRBV18	TRBJ1-5	.	13	.	TGTGCCAGCTCACGCGAGGGGGTCCAGCCCCAGCATTTT	CASSREGVQPQHF
TRBV7-3	TRBJ2-1	TRBD2	18	.	TGTGCCAGCAGCTCCCAACCCCGACTAGCGGGGGTGGGGAATGAGCAGTTCTTC	CASSSQPRLAGVGNEQFF
TRBV30	TRBJ1-5	.	14	few	TGTGCCTGGGGGGGTCCTCTTCGGAACCAGCCCCAGCATTTT	CAWGGPLRNQPQHF